The 30 T cell receptor beta chains given below trace back to one sample, sequenced in a study of blood T cell repertoires in COVID-19. Assay used: immunoSEQ multiplex PCR; TCRdb lists only in-frame clones, some missing. The sample records about 140,000 clones, about 83% being singletons. Input material: peripheral blood. These receptor sequences come from a man aged 30-40 years with COVID-19, enrolled during active disease.

V gene TRBV28 combines with J gene TRBJ1-6, with D possibly matching TRBD1 (6 bases). Between the trimmed V and J ends, which lost 5 bases and 0 bases, there was a span of 11 bases. The CDR3 spans 16 residues. In germline, CDR1 is MDHEN, CDR2 SYDVKM. CDR3 in DNA: TGTGCCAGCAGTACCACAGGGAGCTCCTATAATTCACCCCTCCACTTT. The encoded protein is CASSTTGSSYNSPLHF.

This clone was counted between two and nine times. One end of the junction does not line up with germline, which may come from a read error. The V gene is TRBV7-7, the J gene TRBJ1-5, with 7 bases aligning to TRBD1. The CDR3 length is 13 residues. Germline CDR1 SSHAT, CDR2 FNYEAQ (reference sequence). CDR3 residues: CASSLDRLQPQHF. The DNA of the CDR3 is TGTGCTAGCAGCCTGGACAGGCTTCAGCCCCAGCATTTT.

J is TRBJ2-1 and V is TRBV5-4; 8 nucleotides align to TRBD2. The CDR3 sequence is 15 residues long. Germline assignment: CDR1 SGHNT and CDR2 YYREEE (reference sequence). The V segment lost 7 bases and the J segment 1 base; nucleotides outside the gene matches: 7. The CDR3 DNA sequence: TGTGCCAGCGTGTCTAGCGGGCCGTCCTACAATGAGCAGTTCTTC. Protein sequence: CASVSSGPSYNEQFF.

The chain combines TRBV15 with TRBJ2-1, with D maybe TRBD1 (6 bases). The CDR3 totals 13 residues. The V end was cut by 0 bases, the J end by 8 bases, with 8 bases between. Germline V gene data show CDR1 as LNHNV and CDR2 as YYDKDF (reference sequence). The CDR3 sequence: CATSRDPGDEQFF. The CDR3 nucleotides read TGTGCCACCAGCAGAGATCCAGGGGATGAGCAGTTCTTC.

The V and J genes are TRBV27 and TRBJ1-2, with 7 bases fitting TRBD1. The CDR3 is 15 residues long. Per the germline V gene, CDR1 is MNHEY and CDR2 is SMNVEV (reference sequence). The ends lost 4 bases at V and 4 bases at J; junction bases unmatched: 9. For the CDR3, the DNA is TGTGCCAGCAGTTCCCTCGTGGGACAGCCCTATGGCTACACCTTC. This sequence encodes CASSSLVGQPYGYTF.

The chain links TRBV5-6 to TRBJ2-7; no reliable D call. V dropped 4 bases and J dropped 3 bases, with 14 bases sitting between them. CDR1 is SGHDT, CDR2 YYEEEE, per germline. The CDR3 is made up of 14 amino acids. This chain's CDR3 is CASSPLTALYEQYF. The CDR3 DNA follows: TGTGCCAGCAGCCCCCTGACTGCTCTCTACGAGCAGTACTTC.

This clone was detected only once. V gene TRBV18 combines with J gene TRBJ2-3; D not certain. Per the germline V gene, CDR1 is KGHSH and CDR2 is LQKENI. This CDR3 region has 13 residues. V was trimmed by 6 bases and J by 1 base, leaving 8 bases between them. The CDR3 here is CASSRGGTDTQYF. Here the CDR3 DNA reads TGTGCCAGCTCTCGAGGAGGCACAGATACGCAGTATTTT.

The chain links TRBV29-1 to TRBJ2-7; 7 nucleotides agree with TRBD1. V lost 7 bases and J lost 3; bases outside the gene matches: 3. The CDR3 length is 11 residues. Germline assignment: CDR1 SQVTM and CDR2 ANQGSEA. The CDR3 spells CSAYRGYEQYF. The CDR3 nucleotides read TGCAGCGCCTACAGGGGCTACGAGCAGTACTTC.

The chain has TRBV5-6 and TRBJ2-7, with 11 bases identical to TRBD1. The V gene's germline CDR1 is SGHDT and CDR2 YYEEEE. J gave up 3 bases and V 2 bases, and 4 bases lay outside the gene matches. The CDR3 is made up of 15 amino acids. CDR3 in DNA: TGTGCCAGCAGCTTCCGGGGGACAGGGGGCTACGAGCAGTACTTC. This gives the protein CASSFRGTGGYEQYF.

The rearrangement links TRBV7-9 to TRBJ1-5, with TRBD1 matching 8 bases. The V segment lost 4 bases and the J segment 6 bases; nucleotides outside the gene matches: 5. The CDR3 has 14 residues. Germline CDR1 is SEHNR and CDR2 is FQNEAQ (reference sequence). The CDR3 DNA sequence: TGTGCCAGCAGCTCAGGACAGGGAGGTCAGCCCCAGCATTTT. This codes for CASSSGQGGQPQHF.

The CDR3 sequence: CASSESGDNSPLHF. The CDR3 nucleotides are TGTGCCAGCAGTGAGTCAGGGGACAATTCACCCCTCCACTTT. The chain uses TRBV25-1 and TRBJ1-6; tentative D call: TRBD1 (6 bases). The CDR3 extends over 14 amino acids. Per germline, CDR1 MGHDK and CDR2 SYGVNS. Trimming removed 3 bases from V and 7 bases from J, with 10 bases in between.

Note on this clone: The germline gene is not matched at one end of the junction; a read error may be the cause. The chain links TRBV6-2 or TRBV6-3 to TRBJ2-7, with a weak D call TRBD2 (6 bases). The germline gives CDR1 MNHEY, CDR2 SVGEGT. The CDR3 runs to 11 residues. The CDR3 sequence is CASSWYSGFHF. CDR3 bases: TGTGCCAGCAGTTGGTACAGCGGGTTCCACTTC.

For the CDR3, the DNA is TGCGCCAGCAGTTTAACCGGGACAGGGGCCTACGAGCAGTACTTC. Translated: CASSLTGTGAYEQYF. The chain uses TRBV5-1 and TRBJ2-7; the match to TRBD1 covers 10 bases. Germline loops: CDR1 SGHRS, CDR2 YFSETQ. Trimming removed 5 bases from V and 2 bases from J; junction bases left unmatched: 7. The length of the CDR3 is 15 residues.

This chain links TRBV2 with TRBJ1-5, with D possibly being TRBD1 (6 bases). In germline, CDR1 is SNHLY, CDR2 FYNNEI. The CDR3 sequence is 14 residues long. Trimming left V 6 bases short and J 0 bases short, with 9 bases between. The CDR3 here is CASRGTSSNQPQHF. In nucleotides, the CDR3 is TGTGCCAGCAGGGGGACAAGTAGCAATCAGCCCCAGCATTTT.

This sequence joins TRBV20-1 and TRBJ2-5, with D perhaps TRBD1 (7 bases). The germline V and J ends were trimmed by 5 bases and 2 bases, with 15 bases remaining between them. Germline V gives CDR1 DFQATT, CDR2 SNEGSKA (reference sequence). The CDR3 contains 14 residues. CDR3 in DNA: TGCAGTGCTGGTGACAGGGAGGCTCAAGAGACCCAGTACTTC. Protein: CSAGDREAQETQYF.

In its sample, this clone was seen once. The CDR3 here is CASRNPGTSGNTNGNEQYF. CDR3 sequence (DNA): TGTGCCAGTAGGAACCCCGGGACTAGCGGGAATACGAATGGGAACGAGCAGTACTTC. The chain uses TRBV19 and TRBJ2-7, with 13 bases identical to TRBD2. With 6 bases clipped from V and 5 bases from J, the junction kept 19 bases outside the gene matches. Germline loops: CDR1 LNHDA, CDR2 SQIVND (reference sequence). The CDR3 has 19 amino acids. The variable domain in full, with the rest retrieved from reference TRBV19 and TRBJ2-7, is DGGITQSPKYLFRKEGQNVTLSCEQNLNHDAMYWYRQDPGQGLRLIYYSQIVNDFQKGDIAEGYSVSREKKESFPLTVTSAQKNPTAFYLCASRNPGTSGNTNGNEQYFGPGTRLTVT.

The V gene is TRBV18, the J gene TRBJ2-3; a weak D match, TRBD2 (6 bases). In germline, CDR1 is KGHSH, CDR2 LQKENI. The CDR3 is made up of 16 amino acids. The V and J ends lost 5 bases and 2 bases respectively, with 17 bases between them. The CDR3 sequence is CASSRLGGLHTDTQYF. In DNA, the CDR3 is TGTGCCAGCTCAAGGCTCGGGGGACTTCACACAGATACGCAGTATTTT.

The chain employs TRBV7-3 and TRBJ1-2; a possible D gene is TRBD1 (5 bases). This CDR3 contains 13 residues. V was cut by 2 bases and J by 7 bases, with 11 bases left in between. Per the germline V gene, CDR1 is SGHTA and CDR2 is FQGTGA. The DNA for the CDR3 is TGTGCCAGCAGCTTAGGGGGGAATGCTGGCTACACCTTC. Its translation: CASSLGGNAGYTF. The whole variable domain, filled in from reference TRBV7-3 and TRBJ1-2, reads GAGVSQTPSNKVTEKGKYVELRCDPISGHTALYWYRQSLGQGPEFLIYFQGTGAADDSGLPNDRFFAVRPEGSVSTLKIQRTERGDSAVYLCASSLGGNAGYTFGSGTRLTVV.

The V call is TRBV28, the J call TRBJ1-2, with 9 bases that match TRBD1. The germline V gene encodes CDR1 MDHEN and CDR2 SYDVKM. The length of the CDR3 is 13 residues. The V and J ends lost 6 bases and 7 bases, in that order; junction bases with no gene match: 6. The CDR3 reads CASRQGASFGYTF. The CDR3 region has the DNA TGTGCCAGCAGACAGGGGGCCTCCTTTGGCTACACCTTC.

The chain combines TRBV30 with TRBJ2-1, with 7 bases aligning to TRBD1. Germline V lookup: CDR1 GTSNPN, CDR2 SVGIG (reference sequence). V dropped 1 base and J dropped 9; count of bases not matched to a gene: 6. This CDR3 has 13 residues. The CDR3 loop reads CAWSGQGVSEQFF. The CDR3 coding sequence is TGTGCCTGGAGTGGACAGGGTGTAAGTGAGCAGTTCTTC.

J is TRBJ2-2 and V is TRBV9; 9 bases map to TRBD1. CDR3 length: 14 residues. Germline V gives CDR1 SGDLS, CDR2 YYNGEE. Trimming at V came to 3 bases and at J to 4 bases, leaving 1 base not matched to a gene. The CDR3 DNA reads TGTGCCAGCAGCGGACAGGGGGGCACCGGGGAGCTGTTTTTT. This codes for CASSGQGGTGELFF.

The rearrangement uses TRBV5-5 and TRBJ2-7; 9 positions agree with TRBD2. The germline gives CDR1 SGHKS, CDR2 YYEKEE (reference sequence). The V segment lost 2 bases and the J segment 4 bases; nucleotides outside the gene matches: 7. CDR3 length equals 15 residues. The CDR3 region is CASSFIAGAQYEQYF. Written as DNA, the CDR3 is TGTGCCAGCAGCTTTATAGCGGGAGCACAGTACGAGCAGTACTTC.

Regarding this clone: Distinct nucleotide sequences in the sample also encode this CDR3. This chain links TRBV6-5 with TRBJ1-2; the D is unclear. The ends were cut back, 2 bases at V and 3 bases at J, with 7 bases in the middle. Per germline, CDR1 MNHEY and CDR2 SVGAGI. This CDR3 has 13 amino acids. Written as DNA, the CDR3 is TGTGCCAGCAGTTACGAGCGGGACTATGGCTACACCTTC. Protein: CASSYERDYGYTF.

The rearrangement joins TRBV29-1 to TRBJ2-7; 8 bases fit TRBD2. CDR1 is SQVTM and CDR2 is ANQGSEA in the germline V gene. Trimming cost V 6 bases and J 0 bases; bases outside gene matches: 7. The CDR3 has 14 residues. As DNA, the CDR3 is TGCAGCGTGCTGACTAGCGCGAGCTCCTACGAGCAGTACTTC. It codes for CSVLTSASSYEQYF.

This clone was observed a single time. This chain connects TRBV27 to TRBJ2-2; D not resolved. Germline V gene data show CDR1 as MNHEY and CDR2 as SMNVEV (reference sequence). The CDR3 length is 15 residues. The V gene lost 4 bases and the J gene lost 2 bases, with 11 bases spanning the gap. CDR3 sequence: CASSSRAINTGELFF. The CDR3 nucleotides are TGTGCCAGCAGTTCTCGCGCTATCAACACCGGGGAGCTGTTTTTT.

The chain carries TRBV30 and TRBJ2-7, with 9 bases lining up with TRBD1. CDR3 size: 13 residues. V lost 2 bases to trimming and J lost 6 bases; unmatched junction nucleotides: 5. Germline lookup yields CDR1 GTSNPN and CDR2 SVGIG (reference sequence). The CDR3 loop reads CAWSSQGALEQYF. The CDR3 region has the DNA TGTGCCTGGAGTTCACAGGGGGCTCTCGAGCAGTACTTC.

The table lists this clone with a count of one. The chain employs TRBV19 and TRBJ2-7; D not resolved. This CDR3 is 13 amino acids long. CDR1 and CDR2 (germline): LNHDA, SQIVND (reference sequence). V was cut by 0 bases and J by 1 base, with 4 bases left in between. The CDR3 loop is CASSIDLSYEQYF. CDR3 sequence (DNA): TGTGCCAGTAGTATAGACCTATCCTACGAGCAGTACTTC. Filled out from reference TRBV19 and TRBJ2-7, the complete variable domain reads DGGITQSPKYLFRKEGQNVTLSCEQNLNHDAMYWYRQDPGQGLRLIYYSQIVNDFQKGDIAEGYSVSREKKESFPLTVTSAQKNPTAFYLCASSIDLSYEQYFGPGTRLTVT.

V usage is TRBV9 and J usage is TRBJ1-6; D is unresolved. The CDR3 is 14 residues long. The germline V and J ends were trimmed by 0 bases and 5 bases, with 6 bases remaining between them. Germline V lookup: CDR1 SGDLS, CDR2 YYNGEE. Here the CDR3 DNA reads TGTGCCAGCAGCGTAGGCAGCGATAATTCACCCCTCCACTTT. As protein: CASSVGSDNSPLHF.

The chain links TRBV4-3 to TRBJ1-1; a possible D gene is TRBD1 (5 bases). Germline V CDR1 and CDR2: LGHNA, YSLEER. The ends were cut back, 0 bases at V and 1 base at J, with 9 bases in the middle. The CDR3 length is 15 residues. CDR3 region: CASSQDAQGNTEAFF. CDR3 in DNA: TGCGCCAGCAGCCAAGATGCCCAGGGGAACACTGAAGCTTTCTTT.

The chain employs TRBV3-1 (or the pseudogene TRBV3-2) and TRBJ2-3; 8 bases align to TRBD2. This CDR3 comprises 17 residues. Germline V lookup: CDR1 LGHDT, CDR2 YNNKEL (reference sequence). V was pared by 3 bases and J by 1 base, with 9 bases of the junction left unmatched. In DNA, the CDR3 is TGTGCCAGCAGCCATACATGGGGGCGGGAGGGCACAGATACGCAGTATTTT. Its translation is CASSHTWGREGTDTQYF.